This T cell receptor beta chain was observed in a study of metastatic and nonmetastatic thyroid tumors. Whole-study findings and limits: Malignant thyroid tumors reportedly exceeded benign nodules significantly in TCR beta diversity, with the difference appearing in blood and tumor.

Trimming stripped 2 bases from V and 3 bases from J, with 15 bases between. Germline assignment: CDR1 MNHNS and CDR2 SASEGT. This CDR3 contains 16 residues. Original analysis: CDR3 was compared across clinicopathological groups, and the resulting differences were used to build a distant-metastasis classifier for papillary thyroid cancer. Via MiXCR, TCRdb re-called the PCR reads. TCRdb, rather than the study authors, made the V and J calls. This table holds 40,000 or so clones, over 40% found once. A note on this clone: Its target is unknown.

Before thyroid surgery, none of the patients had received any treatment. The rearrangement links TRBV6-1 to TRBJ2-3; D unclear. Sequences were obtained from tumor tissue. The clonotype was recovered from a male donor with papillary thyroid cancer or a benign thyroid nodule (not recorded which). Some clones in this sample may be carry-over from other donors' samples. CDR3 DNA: TGTGCCAGCAGTGAATCCCCCGGAGTCGGTACAGATACGCAGTATTTT. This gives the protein CASSESPGVGTDTQYF.